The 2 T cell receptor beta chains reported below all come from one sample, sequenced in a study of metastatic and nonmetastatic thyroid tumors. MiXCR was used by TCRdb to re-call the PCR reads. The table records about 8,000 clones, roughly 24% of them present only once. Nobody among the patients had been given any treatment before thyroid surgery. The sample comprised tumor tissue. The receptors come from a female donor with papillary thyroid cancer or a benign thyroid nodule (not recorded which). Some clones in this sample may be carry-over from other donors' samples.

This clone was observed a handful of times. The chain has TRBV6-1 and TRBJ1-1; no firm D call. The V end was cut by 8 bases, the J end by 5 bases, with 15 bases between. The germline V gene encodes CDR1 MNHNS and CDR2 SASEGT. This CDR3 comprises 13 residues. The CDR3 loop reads CASRQVGGTEAFF. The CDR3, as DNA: TGTGCCAGCCGCCAGGTCGGTGGAACTGAAGCTTTCTTT.

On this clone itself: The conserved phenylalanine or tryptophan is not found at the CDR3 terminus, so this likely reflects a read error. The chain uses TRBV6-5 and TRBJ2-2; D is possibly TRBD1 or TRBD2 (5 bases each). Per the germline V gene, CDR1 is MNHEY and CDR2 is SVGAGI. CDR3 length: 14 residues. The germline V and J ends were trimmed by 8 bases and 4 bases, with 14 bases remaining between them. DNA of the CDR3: TGTGCCAGCCGCCCCGGGGACGGCACCGGGGAGCTGTTTATA. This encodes CASRPGDGTGELFI.